This T cell receptor (beta chain) derives from a study of CD4 T cells in relation to SARS-CoV-2 and coronaviruses. Germline V lookup: CDR1 MDHEN, CDR2 SYDVKM. V lost 7 bases, J lost 6 bases, and 12 bases stayed unmatched. The CDR3 has 16 amino acids. Data came from immunoSEQ multiplex PCR; TCRdb stores just in-frame clones and leaves some out. The table has about 36,000 clones, roughly 83% seen once; the top ten hold 6% to 8%. As for this clone: Its antigen remains unknown.

Points from the study as a whole: No donor gave both pre-pandemic and post-infection samples. The assay detects memory recall responses, not culture-primed primary responses. In around two thirds of donors, memory CD4+ clonotypes crossrecognized SARS-CoV-2 and at least one common cold coronavirus spike.

Sorted naive or memory CD4+ cells met CEF peptides for over eight days. The sequence came from an adult with COVID-19. Sequencing was carried out using naive CD4+ T cells from PBMCs, cultured in vitro. The subset: naive CD4+ T cells isolated by negative enrichment. The rearrangement joins TRBV28 to TRBJ1-4; 9 bases line up with TRBD1. The CDR3 nucleotides read TGTGCCAGCAAAAGGTGGGGGGACAGGGAGGATGAAAAACTGTTTTTT. Amino acids: CASKRWGDREDEKLFF.